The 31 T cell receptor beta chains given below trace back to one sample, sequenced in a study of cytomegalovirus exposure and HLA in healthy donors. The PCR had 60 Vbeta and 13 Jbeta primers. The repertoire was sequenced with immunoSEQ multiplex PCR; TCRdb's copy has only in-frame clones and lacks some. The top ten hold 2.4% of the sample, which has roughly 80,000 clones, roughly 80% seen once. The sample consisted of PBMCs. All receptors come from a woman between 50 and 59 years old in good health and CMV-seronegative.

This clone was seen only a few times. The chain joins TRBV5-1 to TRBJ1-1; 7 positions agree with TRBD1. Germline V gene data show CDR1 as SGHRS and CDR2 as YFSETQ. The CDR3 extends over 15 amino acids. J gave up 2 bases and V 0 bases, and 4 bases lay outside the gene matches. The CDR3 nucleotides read TGCGCCAGCAGCTTGGGAGGGACAGCTAACACTGAAGCTTTCTTT. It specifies CASSLGGTANTEAFF.

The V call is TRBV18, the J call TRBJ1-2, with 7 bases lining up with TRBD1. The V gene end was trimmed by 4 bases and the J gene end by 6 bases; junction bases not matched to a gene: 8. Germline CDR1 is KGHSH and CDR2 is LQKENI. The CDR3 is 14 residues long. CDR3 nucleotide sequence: TGTGCCAGCTCACGGGTTCGACAGGGTGATGGCTACACCTTC. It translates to CASSRVRQGDGYTF.

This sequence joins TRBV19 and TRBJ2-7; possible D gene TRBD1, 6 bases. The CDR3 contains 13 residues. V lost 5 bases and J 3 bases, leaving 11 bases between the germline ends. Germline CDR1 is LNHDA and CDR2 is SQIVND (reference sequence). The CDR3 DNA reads TGTGCCAGTAGTCCCAGGGGTAACTACGAGCAGTACTTC. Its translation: CASSPRGNYEQYF. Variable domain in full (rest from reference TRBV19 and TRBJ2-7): DGGITQSPKYLFRKEGQNVTLSCEQNLNHDAMYWYRQDPGQGLRLIYYSQIVNDFQKGDIAEGYSVSREKKESFPLTVTSAQKNPTAFYLCASSPRGNYEQYFGPGTRLTVT.

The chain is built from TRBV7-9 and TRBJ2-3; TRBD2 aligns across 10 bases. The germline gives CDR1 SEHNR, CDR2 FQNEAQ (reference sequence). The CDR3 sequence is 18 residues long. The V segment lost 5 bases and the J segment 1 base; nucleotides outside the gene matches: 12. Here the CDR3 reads CASSTLAGVWDGTDTQYF. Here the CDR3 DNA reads TGTGCCAGCAGCACCCTAGCGGGAGTTTGGGACGGCACAGATACGCAGTATTTT.

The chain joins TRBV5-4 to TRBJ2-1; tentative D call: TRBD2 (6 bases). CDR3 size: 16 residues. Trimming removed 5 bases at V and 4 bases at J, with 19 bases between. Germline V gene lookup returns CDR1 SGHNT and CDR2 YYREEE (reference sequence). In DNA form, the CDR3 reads TGTGCCAGCAGGGGTACCTTCGGGACTTCTTACAATGAGCAGTTCTTC. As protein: CASRGTFGTSYNEQFF.

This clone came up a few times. The DNA for the CDR3 is TGTGCCAGCAGCCGCGGGGGGGGGCCCACAGATACGCAGTATTTT. Protein sequence: CASSRGGGPTDTQYF. The chain joins TRBV6-5 to TRBJ2-3; TRBD2 matches at 9 bases. This CDR3 is built from 15 residues. CDR1 and CDR2 from the germline V gene are MNHEY and SVGAGI. Trimming at V came to 6 bases and at J to 2 bases, leaving 6 bases not matched to a gene.

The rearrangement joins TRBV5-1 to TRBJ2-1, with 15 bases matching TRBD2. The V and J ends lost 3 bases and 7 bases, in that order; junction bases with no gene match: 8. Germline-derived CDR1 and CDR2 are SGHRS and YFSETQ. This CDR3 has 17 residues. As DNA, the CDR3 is TGCGCCAGCAGCTCCGGACTAGCGGGAGGGCCAGGGAATGAGCAGTTCTTC. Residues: CASSSGLAGGPGNEQFF.

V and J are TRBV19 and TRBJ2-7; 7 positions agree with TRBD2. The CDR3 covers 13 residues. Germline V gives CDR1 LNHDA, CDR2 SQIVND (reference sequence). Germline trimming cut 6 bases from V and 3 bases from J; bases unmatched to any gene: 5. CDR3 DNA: TGTGCCAGTAGCTTGGGGGGGGACTACGAGCAGTACGTC. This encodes CASSLGGDYEQYV.

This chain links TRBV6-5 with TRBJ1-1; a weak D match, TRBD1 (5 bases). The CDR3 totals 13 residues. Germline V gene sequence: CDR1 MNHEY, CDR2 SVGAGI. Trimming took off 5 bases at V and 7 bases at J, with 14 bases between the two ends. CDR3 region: CASSPSGGIEAFF. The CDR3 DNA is TGTGCCAGCAGTCCTTCGGGGGGGATTGAAGCTTTCTTT.

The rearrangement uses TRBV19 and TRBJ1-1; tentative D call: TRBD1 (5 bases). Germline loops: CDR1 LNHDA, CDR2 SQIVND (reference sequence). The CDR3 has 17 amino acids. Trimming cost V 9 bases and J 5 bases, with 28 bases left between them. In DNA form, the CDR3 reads TGTGCCAGCCAGGGCTTGGGGATCCCAGGCCAGAGGACTGAAGCTTTCTTT. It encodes CASQGLGIPGQRTEAFF.

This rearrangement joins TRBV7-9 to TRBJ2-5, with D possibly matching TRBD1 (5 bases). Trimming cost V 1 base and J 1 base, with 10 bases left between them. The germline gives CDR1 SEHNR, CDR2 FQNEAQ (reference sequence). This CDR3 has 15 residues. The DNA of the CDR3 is TGTGCCAGCAGCTTAGGTCATGACAGCCAAGAGACCCAGTACTTC. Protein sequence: CASSLGHDSQETQYF.

CDR3 coding DNA: TGTGCCAGCAGCTTACCCAAGATCGAGGGAAACTATGGCTACACCTTC. The encoded protein is CASSLPKIEGNYGYTF. The chain links TRBV7-8 to TRBJ1-2; D unresolved. The V end lost 2 bases, the J end lost 2 bases, and 15 bases lay between the germline ends. This CDR3 comprises 16 residues. Germline V gene lookup returns CDR1 SGHVS and CDR2 FQNEAQ.

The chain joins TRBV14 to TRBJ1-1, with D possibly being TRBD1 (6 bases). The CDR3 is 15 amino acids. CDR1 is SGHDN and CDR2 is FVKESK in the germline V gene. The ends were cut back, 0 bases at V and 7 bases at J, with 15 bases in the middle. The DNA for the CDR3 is TGTGCCAGCAGCCAAGATAGCTTACAGGGCCTTGAAGCTTTCTTT. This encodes CASSQDSLQGLEAFF.

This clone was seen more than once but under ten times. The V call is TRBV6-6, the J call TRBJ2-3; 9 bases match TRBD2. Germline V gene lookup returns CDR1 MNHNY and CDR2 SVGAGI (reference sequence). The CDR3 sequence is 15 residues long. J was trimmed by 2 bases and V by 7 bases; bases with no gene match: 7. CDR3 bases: TGTGCCAGCAAGCTAGCGGGGAGCACCACAGATACGCAGTATTTT. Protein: CASKLAGSTTDTQYF.

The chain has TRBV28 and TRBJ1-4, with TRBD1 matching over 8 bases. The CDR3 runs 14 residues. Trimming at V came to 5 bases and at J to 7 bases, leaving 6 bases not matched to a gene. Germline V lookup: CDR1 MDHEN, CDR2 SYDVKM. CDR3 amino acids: CASSPRQGFEKLFF. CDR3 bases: TGTGCCAGCAGTCCGCGACAGGGGTTTGAAAAACTGTTTTTT.

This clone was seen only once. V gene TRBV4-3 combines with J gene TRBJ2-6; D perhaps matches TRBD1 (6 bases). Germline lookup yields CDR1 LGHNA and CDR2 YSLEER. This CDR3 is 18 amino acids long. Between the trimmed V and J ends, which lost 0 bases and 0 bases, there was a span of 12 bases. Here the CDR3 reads CASSQDTTGFSGANVLTF. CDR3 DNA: TGCGCCAGCAGCCAAGATACAACAGGGTTCTCTGGGGCCAACGTCCTGACTTTC.

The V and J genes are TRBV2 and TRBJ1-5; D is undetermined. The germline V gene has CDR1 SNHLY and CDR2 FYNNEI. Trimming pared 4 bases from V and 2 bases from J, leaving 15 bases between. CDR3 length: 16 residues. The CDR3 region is CASSVPRNVGNQPQHF. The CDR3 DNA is TGTGCCAGCAGTGTCCCCAGGAACGTCGGCAATCAGCCCCAGCATTTT.

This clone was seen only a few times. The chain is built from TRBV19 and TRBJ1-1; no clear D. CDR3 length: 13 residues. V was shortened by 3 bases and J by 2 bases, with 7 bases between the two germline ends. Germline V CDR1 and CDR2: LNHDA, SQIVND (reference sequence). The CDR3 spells CASSIRLNTEAFF. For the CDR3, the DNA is TGTGCCAGTAGTATTCGGTTAAACACTGAAGCTTTCTTT. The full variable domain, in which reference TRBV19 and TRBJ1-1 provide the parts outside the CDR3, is DGGITQSPKYLFRKEGQNVTLSCEQNLNHDAMYWYRQDPGQGLRLIYYSQIVNDFQKGDIAEGYSVSREKKESFPLTVTSAQKNPTAFYLCASSIRLNTEAFFGQGTRLTVV.

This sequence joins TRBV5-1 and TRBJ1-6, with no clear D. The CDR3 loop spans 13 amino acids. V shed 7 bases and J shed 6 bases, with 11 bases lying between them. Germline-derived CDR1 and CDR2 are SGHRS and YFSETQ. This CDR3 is CASGETVNSPLHF. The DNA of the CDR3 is TGCGCCAGCGGTGAGACTGTTAATTCACCCCTCCACTTT.

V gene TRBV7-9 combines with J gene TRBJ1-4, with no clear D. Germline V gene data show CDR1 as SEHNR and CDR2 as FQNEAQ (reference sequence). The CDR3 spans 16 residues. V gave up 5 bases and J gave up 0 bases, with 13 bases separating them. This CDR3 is CASSLGLSSTNEKLFF. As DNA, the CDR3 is TGTGCCAGCAGCCTTGGGCTCAGTTCAACTAATGAAAAACTGTTTTTT.

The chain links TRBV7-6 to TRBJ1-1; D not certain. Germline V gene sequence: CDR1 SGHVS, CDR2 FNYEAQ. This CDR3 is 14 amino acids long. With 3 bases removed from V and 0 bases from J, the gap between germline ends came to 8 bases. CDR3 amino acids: CASSFVGLNTEAFF. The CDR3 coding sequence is TGTGCCAGCAGCTTTGTCGGTCTGAACACTGAAGCTTTCTTT.

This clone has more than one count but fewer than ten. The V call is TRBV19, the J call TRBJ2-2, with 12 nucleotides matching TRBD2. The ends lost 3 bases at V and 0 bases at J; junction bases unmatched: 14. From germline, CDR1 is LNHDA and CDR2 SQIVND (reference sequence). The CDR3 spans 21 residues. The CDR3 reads CASSIVVARTSGDTNTGELFF. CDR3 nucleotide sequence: TGTGCCAGTAGTATCGTCGTCGCCAGGACTAGCGGGGATACGAACACCGGGGAGCTGTTTTTT. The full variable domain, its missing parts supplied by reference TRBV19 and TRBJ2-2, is DGGITQSPKYLFRKEGQNVTLSCEQNLNHDAMYWYRQDPGQGLRLIYYSQIVNDFQKGDIAEGYSVSREKKESFPLTVTSAQKNPTAFYLCASSIVVARTSGDTNTGELFFGEGSRLTVL.

The CDR3 loop reads CASSQLGQSGNTIYF. For the CDR3, the DNA is TGTGCCAGCAGTCAACTCGGACAGTCTGGAAACACCATATATTTT. V is TRBV14 and J is TRBJ1-3; possibly TRBD1 for D (6 bases). CDR1 is SGHDN, CDR2 FVKESK, per germline. This CDR3 spans 15 amino acids. V lost 6 bases and J 1 base, leaving 13 bases between the germline ends.

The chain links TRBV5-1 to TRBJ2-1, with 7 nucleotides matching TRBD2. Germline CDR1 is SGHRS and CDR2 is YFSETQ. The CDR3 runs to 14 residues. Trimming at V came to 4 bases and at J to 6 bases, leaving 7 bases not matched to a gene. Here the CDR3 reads CASSRTGGSNEQFF. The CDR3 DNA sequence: TGCGCCAGCAGCAGGACGGGAGGAAGCAATGAGCAGTTCTTC.

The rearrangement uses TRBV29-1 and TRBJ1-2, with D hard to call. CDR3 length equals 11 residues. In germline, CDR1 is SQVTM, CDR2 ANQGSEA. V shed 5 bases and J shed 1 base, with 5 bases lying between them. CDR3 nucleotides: TGCAGCGTTTCTATTAACTATGGCTACACCTTC. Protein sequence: CSVSINYGYTF.

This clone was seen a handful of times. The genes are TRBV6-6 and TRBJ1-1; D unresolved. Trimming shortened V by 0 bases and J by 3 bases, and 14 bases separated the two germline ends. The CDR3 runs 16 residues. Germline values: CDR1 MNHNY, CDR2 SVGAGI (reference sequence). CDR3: CASSYSPRDTHTEAFF. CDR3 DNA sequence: TGTGCCAGCAGTTACTCTCCGCGGGATACGCACACTGAAGCTTTCTTT.

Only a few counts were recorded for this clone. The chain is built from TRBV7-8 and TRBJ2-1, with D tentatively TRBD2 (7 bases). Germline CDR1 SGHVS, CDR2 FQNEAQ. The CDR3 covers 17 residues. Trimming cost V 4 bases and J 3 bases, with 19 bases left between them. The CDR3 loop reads CASSSPRGREYYNEQFF. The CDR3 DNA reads TGTGCCAGCAGCTCACCCCGGGGGCGGGAGTACTACAATGAGCAGTTCTTC.

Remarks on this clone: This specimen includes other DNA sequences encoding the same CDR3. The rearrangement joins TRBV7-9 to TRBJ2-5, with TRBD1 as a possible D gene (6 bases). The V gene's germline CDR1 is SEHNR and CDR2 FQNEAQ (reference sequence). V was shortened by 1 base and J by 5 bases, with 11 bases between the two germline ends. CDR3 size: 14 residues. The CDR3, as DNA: TGTGCCAGCAGCTTAGTTTCAGGGGTGGAGACCCAGTACTTC. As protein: CASSLVSGVETQYF.

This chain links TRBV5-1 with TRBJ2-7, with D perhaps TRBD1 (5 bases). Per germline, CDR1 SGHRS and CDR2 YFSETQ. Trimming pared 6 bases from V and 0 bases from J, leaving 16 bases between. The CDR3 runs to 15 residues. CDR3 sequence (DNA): TGCGCCAGCATGGGCCCAGGGCAGGGCTCCTACGAGCAGTACTTC. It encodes CASMGPGQGSYEQYF.

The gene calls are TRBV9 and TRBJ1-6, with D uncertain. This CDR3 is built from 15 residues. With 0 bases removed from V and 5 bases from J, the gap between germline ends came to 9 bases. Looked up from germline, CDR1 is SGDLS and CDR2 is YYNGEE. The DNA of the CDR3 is TGTGCCAGCAGCGTAGCTACGGGAGATAATTCACCCCTCCACTTT. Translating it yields CASSVATGDNSPLHF.

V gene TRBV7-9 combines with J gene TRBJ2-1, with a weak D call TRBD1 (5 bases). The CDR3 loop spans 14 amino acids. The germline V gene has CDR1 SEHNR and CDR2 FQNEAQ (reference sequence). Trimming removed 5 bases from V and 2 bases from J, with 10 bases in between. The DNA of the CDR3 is TGTGCCAGCAGCCTAACAGGAACCTACAATGAGCAGTTCTTC. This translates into CASSLTGTYNEQFF. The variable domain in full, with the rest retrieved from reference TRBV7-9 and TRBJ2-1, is DTGVSQNPRHKITKRGQNVTFRCDPISEHNRLYWYRQTLGQGPEFLTYFQNEAQLEKSRLLSDRFSAERPKGSFSTLEIQRTEQGDSAMYLCASSLTGTYNEQFFGPGTRLTVL.